This T cell receptor beta chain emerged from a study of blood T cell repertoires in COVID-19. Study context: From T cells, B-cell-depleted T cells, or PBMCs came the material, which was cDNA or gDNA.

TCRdb's table, derived via immunoSEQ multiplex PCR, lists solely in-frame clones and lacks some. The sample shows roughly 80,000 clones, 76% of them seen only once. This CDR3 spans 15 amino acids. Germline V gives CDR1 SQVTM, CDR2 ANQGSEA. V was pared by 5 bases and J by 5 bases, with 14 bases of the junction left unmatched. The specimen sequenced was peripheral blood. The chain is built from TRBV29-1 and TRBJ1-1; TRBD1 matches at 7 bases. The TCR comes from a man in his 70s with active or convalescent COVID-19. CDR3 sequence reads: CSVKTGKIRGTEAFF. CDR3 coding DNA: TGCAGCGTTAAGACAGGGAAGATAAGGGGGACTGAAGCTTTCTTT.